This record concerns one T cell receptor (beta chain) sequence. This likely reflects a read error, since a far larger clone is one base away. Time point defined: newly diagnosed GD, antithyroid drugs for less than 3 months. With RNA extracted from PBMCs as input, the TCR library was made. Xi'an, China, was home to the endocrinology department that provided patients. This record comes from a study of regulatory T cells in long-lasting Graves disease. The TCR beta library used iRepertoire HTBI primers with Arm-PCR amplification of CDR3. TCRdb recomputed calls from the multiplex PCR reads with MiXCR, one row per CDR3 protein. The sample lists some 410,000 distinct CDR3 sequences, approximately 16% occurring once. Per germline, CDR1 MNHEY and CDR2 SVGEGT. The ends were cut back, 5 bases at V and 1 base at J, with 15 bases in the middle. This CDR3 is 15 amino acids long. These data were likewise used in another study, on T cells in Graves' hyperthyroidism and ophthalmopathy.

The TCR sequence derives from a woman between 25 and 40 years old with Graves disease. This sequence joins TRBV6-2 or TRBV6-3 and TRBJ2-7; D is unclear. The material sequenced was peripheral blood mononuclear cells (PBMCs), taken at new diagnosis, from a patient treated with antithyroid drugs. In DNA form, the CDR3 reads TGTGCCAGCAGTGACCCCGAGACCGGATCCTACGAGCAGTACTTC. This translates into CASSDPETGSYEQYF.